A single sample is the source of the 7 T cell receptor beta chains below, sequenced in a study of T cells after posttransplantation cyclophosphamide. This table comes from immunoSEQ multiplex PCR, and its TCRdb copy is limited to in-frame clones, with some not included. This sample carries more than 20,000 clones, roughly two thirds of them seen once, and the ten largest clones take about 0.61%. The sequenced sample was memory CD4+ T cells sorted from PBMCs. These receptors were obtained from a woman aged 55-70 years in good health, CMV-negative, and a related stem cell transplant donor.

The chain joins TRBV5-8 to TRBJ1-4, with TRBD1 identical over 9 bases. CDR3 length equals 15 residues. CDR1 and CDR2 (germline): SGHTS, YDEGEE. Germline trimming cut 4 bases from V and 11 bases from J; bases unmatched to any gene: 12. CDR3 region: CASSPPLDRGPKLFF. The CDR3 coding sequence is TGTGCCAGCAGCCCCCCCCTGGACAGGGGTCCCAAACTGTTTTTT.

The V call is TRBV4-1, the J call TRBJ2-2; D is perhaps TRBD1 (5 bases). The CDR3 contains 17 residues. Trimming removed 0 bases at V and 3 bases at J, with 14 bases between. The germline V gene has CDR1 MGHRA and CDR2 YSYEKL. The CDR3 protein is CASSQDGLGVYTGELFF. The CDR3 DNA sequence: TGCGCCAGCAGCCAAGACGGTTTAGGGGTGTACACCGGGGAGCTGTTTTTT.

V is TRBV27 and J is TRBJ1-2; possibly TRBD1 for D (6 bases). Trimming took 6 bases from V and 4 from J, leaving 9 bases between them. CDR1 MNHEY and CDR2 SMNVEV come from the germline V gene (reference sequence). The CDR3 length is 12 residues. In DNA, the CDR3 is TGTGCCAGCAGCCAACAGGGCTATGGCTACACCTTC. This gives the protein CASSQQGYGYTF.

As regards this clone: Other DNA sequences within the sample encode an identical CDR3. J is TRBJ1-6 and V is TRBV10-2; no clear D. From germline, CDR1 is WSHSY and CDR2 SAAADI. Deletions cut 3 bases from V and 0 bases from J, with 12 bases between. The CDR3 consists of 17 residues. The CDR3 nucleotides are TGCGCCAGCAGTGAAAAAGCAAGAAGCTCCTATAATTCACCCCTCCACTTT. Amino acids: CASSEKARSSYNSPLHF.

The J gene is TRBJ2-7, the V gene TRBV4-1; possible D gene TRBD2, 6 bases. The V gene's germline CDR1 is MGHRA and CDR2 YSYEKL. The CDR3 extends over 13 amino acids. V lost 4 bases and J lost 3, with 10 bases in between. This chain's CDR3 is CASSRGRHYEQYF. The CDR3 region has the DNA TGCGCCAGCAGCCGGGGGAGGCACTACGAGCAGTACTTC.

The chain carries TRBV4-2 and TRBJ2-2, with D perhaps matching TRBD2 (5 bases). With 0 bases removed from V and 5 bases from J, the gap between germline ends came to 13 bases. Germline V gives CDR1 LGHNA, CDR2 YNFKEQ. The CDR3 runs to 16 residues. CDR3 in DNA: TGTGCCAGCAGCCAAGATCTGAGGAGGAAAACCGGGGAGCTGTTTTTT. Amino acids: CASSQDLRRKTGELFF.

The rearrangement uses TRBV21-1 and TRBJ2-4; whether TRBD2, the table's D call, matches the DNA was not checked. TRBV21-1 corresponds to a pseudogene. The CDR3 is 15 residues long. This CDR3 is CASSTVPTPKNIQYF. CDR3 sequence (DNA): TGTGCCAGCAGCACCGTCCCTACTCCCAAAAACATTCAGTACTTC.